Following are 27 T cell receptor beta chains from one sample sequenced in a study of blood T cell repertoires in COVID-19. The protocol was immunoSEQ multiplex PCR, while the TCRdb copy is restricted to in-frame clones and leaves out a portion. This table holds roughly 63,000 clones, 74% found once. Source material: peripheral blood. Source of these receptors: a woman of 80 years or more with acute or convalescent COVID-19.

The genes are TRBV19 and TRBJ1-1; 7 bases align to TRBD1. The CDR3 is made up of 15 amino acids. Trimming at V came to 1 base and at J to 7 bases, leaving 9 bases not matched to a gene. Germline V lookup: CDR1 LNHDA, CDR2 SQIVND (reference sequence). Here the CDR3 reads CASSIAPTGTNEAFF. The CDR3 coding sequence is TGTGCCAGTAGTATAGCCCCGACAGGGACCAATGAAGCTTTCTTT.

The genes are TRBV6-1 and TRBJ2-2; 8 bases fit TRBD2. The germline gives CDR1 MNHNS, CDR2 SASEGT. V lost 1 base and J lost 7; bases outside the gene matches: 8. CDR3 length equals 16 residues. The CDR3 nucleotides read TGTGCCAGCAGTGAAGGACTAGCGAGAGGAGTCGGGGAGCTGTTTTTT. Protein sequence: CASSEGLARGVGELFF.

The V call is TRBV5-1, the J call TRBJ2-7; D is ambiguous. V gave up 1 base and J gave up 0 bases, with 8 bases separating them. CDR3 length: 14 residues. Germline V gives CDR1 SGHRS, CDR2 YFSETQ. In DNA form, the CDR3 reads TGCGCCAGCAGCTTGTCTTCTACCTCCTACGAGCAGTACTTC. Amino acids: CASSLSSTSYEQYF.

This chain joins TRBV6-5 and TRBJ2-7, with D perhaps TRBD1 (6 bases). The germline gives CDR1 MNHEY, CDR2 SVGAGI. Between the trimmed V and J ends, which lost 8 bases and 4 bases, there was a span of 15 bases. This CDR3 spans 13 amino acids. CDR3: CASHAGVYYEQYF. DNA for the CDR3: TGTGCCAGCCATGCAGGGGTTTATTACGAGCAGTACTTC.

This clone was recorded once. The chain's CDR3 is CASSLDTGFNEQYF. CDR3 DNA sequence: TGTGCCAGCAGCTTAGATACAGGGTTCAACGAGCAGTACTTC. The chain couples TRBV11-3 to TRBJ2-7; a possible D gene is TRBD1 (6 bases). This CDR3 contains 14 residues. Trimming cost V 0 bases and J 5 bases, with 11 bases left between them. The germline V gene has CDR1 SGHNT and CDR2 YENEEA.

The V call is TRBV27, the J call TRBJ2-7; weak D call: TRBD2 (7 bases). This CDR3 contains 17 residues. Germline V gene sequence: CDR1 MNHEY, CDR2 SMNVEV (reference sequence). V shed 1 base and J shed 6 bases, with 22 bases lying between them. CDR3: CASSLYQGQGGVGEQYF. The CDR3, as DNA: TGTGCCAGCAGTTTATATCAGGGGCAGGGAGGGGTGGGCGAGCAGTACTTC.

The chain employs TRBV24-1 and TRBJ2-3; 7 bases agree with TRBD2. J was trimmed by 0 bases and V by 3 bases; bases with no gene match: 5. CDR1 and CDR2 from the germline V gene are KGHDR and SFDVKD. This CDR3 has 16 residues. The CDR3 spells CATSDPTSASTDTQYF. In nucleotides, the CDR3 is TGTGCCACCAGTGATCCCACTAGCGCCAGCACAGATACGCAGTATTTT.

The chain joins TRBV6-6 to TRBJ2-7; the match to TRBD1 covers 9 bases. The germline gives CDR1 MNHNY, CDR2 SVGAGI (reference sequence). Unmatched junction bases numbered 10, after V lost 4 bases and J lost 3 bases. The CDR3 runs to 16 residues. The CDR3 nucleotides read TGTGCCAGCAGTTCCCCGGGACAGGGAATGCACTACGAGCAGTACTTC. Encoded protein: CASSSPGQGMHYEQYF.

The CDR3 coding sequence is TGCGCCAGCAGCTCGATAACAGGGGGGGAAAACACCGGGGAGCTGTTTTTT. Translating gives CASSSITGGENTGELFF. The chain employs TRBV5-1 and TRBJ2-2; maybe TRBD1 (8 bases). The germline V and J ends were trimmed by 3 bases and 2 bases, with 17 bases remaining between them. The CDR3 spans 17 residues. Germline V CDR1 and CDR2: SGHRS, YFSETQ.

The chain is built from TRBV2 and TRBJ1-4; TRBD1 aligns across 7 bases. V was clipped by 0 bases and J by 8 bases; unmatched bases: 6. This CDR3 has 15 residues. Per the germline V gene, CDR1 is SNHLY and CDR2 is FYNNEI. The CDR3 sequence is CASSEALTGVEKLFF. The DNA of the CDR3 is TGTGCCAGCAGTGAAGCGCTTACAGGGGTCGAAAAACTGTTTTTT.

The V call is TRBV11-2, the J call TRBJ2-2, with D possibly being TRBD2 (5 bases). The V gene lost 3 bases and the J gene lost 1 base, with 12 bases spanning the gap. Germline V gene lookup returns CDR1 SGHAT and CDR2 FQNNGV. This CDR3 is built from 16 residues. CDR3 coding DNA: TGTGCCAGCAGCTTCTTAGCGACCATGAACACCGGGGAGCTGTTTTTT. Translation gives CASSFLATMNTGELFF.

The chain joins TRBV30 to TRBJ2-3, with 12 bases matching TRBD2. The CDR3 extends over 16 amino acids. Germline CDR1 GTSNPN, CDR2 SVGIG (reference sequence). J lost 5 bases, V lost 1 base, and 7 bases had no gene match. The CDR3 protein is CAWSATSGRLVDTQYF. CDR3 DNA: TGTGCCTGGAGTGCCACTAGCGGGAGGCTGGTAGATACGCAGTATTTT.

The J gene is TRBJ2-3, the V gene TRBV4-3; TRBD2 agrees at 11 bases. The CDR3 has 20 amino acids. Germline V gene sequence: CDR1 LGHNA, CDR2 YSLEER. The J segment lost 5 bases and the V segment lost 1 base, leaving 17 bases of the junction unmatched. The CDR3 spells CASSQGLIASGRTLGDTQYF. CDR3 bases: TGCGCCAGCAGCCAAGGTCTCATCGCTAGCGGGAGGACCCTTGGAGATACGCAGTATTTT.

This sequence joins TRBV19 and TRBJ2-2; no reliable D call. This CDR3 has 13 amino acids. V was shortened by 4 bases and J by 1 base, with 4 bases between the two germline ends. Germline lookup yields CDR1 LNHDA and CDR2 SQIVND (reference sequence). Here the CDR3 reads CASSSGNTGELFF. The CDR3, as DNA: TGTGCCAGTAGTAGCGGGAACACCGGGGAGCTGTTTTTT.

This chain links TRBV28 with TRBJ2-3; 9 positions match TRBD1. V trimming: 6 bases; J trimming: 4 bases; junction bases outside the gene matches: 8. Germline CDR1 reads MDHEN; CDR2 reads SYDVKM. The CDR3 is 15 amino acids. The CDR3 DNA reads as TGTGCCAGCAGAGATCGGGACAGGGTTTCAGATACGCAGTATTTT. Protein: CASRDRDRVSDTQYF.

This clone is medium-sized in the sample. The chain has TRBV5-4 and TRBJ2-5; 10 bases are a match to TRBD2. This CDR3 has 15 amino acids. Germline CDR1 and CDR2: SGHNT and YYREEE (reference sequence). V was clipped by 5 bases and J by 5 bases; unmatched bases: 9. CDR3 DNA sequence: TGTGCCAGCAGAGCTAGCGGGAGTTCACTCGAGACCCAGTACTTC. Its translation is CASRASGSSLETQYF.

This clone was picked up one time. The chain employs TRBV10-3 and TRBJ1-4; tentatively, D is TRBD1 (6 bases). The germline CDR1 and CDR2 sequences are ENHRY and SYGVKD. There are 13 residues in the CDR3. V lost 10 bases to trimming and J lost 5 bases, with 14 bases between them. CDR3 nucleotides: TGTGCCACCCTACAGGGAGGGAATGAAAAACTGTTTTTT. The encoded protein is CATLQGGNEKLFF.

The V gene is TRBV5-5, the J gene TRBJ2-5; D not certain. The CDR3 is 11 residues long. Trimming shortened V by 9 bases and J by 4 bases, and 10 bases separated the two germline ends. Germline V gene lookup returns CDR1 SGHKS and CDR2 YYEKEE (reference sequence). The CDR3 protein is CATTYRETQYF. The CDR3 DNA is TGTGCCACCACCTATCGAGAGACCCAGTACTTC.

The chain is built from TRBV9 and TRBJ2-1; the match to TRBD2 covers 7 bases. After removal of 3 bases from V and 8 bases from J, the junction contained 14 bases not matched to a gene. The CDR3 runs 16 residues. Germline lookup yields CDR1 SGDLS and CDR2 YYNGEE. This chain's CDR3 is CASSARAAGVSHEQFF. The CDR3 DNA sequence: TGTGCCAGCAGCGCGCGAGCCGCGGGAGTTAGTCATGAGCAGTTCTTC.

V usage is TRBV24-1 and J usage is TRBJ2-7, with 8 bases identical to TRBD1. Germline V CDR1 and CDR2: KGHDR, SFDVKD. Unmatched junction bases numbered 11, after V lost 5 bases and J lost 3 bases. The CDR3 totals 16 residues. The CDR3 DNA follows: TGTGCCACCAGTGCTCCCCCACCGACAGGGGACTACGAGCAGTACTTC. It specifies CATSAPPPTGDYEQYF.

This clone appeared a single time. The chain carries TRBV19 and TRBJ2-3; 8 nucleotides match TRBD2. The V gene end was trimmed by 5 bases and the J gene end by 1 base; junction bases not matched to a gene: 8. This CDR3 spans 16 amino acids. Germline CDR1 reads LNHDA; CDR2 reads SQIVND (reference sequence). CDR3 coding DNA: TGTGCCAGTAGTGGGGGACTAGACTTTGGCACAGATACGCAGTATTTT. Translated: CASSGGLDFGTDTQYF.

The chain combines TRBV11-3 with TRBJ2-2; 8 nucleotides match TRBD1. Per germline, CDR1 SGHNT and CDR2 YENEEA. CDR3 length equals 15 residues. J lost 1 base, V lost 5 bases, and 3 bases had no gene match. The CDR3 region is CASSRGQVNTGELFF. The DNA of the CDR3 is TGTGCCAGCAGCAGGGGACAGGTGAACACCGGGGAGCTGTTTTTT.

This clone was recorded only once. CDR3 nucleotides: TGCGCCAGCAGCCCTCAGTTGCCGGGACTAGCTTCCAATGAGCAGTTCTTC. Translated, it gives CASSPQLPGLASNEQFF. This chain connects TRBV4-3 to TRBJ2-1, with 9 bases matching TRBD2. The CDR3 has 17 residues. V shed 4 bases and J 6 bases; nucleotides not matched to a gene: 13. Germline V CDR1 and CDR2: LGHNA, YSLEER.

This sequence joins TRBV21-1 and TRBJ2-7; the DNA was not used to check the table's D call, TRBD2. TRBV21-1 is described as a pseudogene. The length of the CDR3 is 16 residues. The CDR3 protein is CASSSPRSIGSYEQYF. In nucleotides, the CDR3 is TGTGCCAGCAGCTCGCCCCGGAGTATAGGTTCCTACGAGCAGTACTTC.

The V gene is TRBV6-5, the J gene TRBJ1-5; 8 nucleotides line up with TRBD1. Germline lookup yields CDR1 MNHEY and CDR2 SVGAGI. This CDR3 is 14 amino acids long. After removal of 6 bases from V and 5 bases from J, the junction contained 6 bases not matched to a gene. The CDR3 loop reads CASSSRGPDQPQHF. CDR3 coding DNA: TGTGCCAGCAGCTCCAGGGGGCCGGATCAGCCCCAGCATTTT.

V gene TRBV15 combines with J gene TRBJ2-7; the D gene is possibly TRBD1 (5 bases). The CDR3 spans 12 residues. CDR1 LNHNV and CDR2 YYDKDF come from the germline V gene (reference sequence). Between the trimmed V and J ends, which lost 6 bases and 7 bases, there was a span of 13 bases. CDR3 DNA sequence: TGTGCCACCAGGGACATATCGGGTGAGCAGTACTTC. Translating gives CATRDISGEQYF.

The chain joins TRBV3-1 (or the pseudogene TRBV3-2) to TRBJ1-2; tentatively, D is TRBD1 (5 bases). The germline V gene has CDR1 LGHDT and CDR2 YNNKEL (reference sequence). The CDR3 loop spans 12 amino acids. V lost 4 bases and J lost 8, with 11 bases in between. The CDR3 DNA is TGTGCCAGCAGCCCTCAGGGTGGAGGCTACACCTTC. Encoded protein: CASSPQGGGYTF.